The rows below give T cell receptor beta chains drawn from one sample of a study of CD8+CD57+ T cells in acquired aplastic anemia. From the reads, TCRdb called clonotypes with MiXCR, one entry per CDR3 protein. The table has 180,000 or so distinct CDR3 sequences, around half seen once. Sequencing input: sorted CD4+, CD8+, or CD8+CD57+ T cells (not recorded which) from PBMCs. The receptors shown here come from a human donor with aplastic anemia. Both conserved end residues are part of each CDR3.

j_gene: TRBJ2-5
v_gene: TRBV5-1
CDR3aa: CASSLGSGGLEGVQYF

j_gene: TRBJ2-2
v_gene: TRBV25-1
CDR3aa: CASRTRDTGELFF

j_gene: TRBJ1-4
v_gene: TRBV19
CDR3aa: CASSPEGLHEKLFF

j_gene: TRBJ2-5
v_gene: TRBV20-1
CDR3aa: CSARLAGGRETQYF

j_gene: TRBJ2-1
v_gene: TRBV20-1
CDR3aa: CSARFARGANEQFF

j_gene: TRBJ2-1
v_gene: TRBV20-1
CDR3aa: CSARGYWTDNYNEQFF

j_gene: TRBJ1-1
v_gene: TRBV5-1
CDR3aa: CASSLAPREDTEAFF

j_gene: TRBJ1-1
v_gene: TRBV19
CDR3aa: CASGVKGDTEAFF

j_gene: TRBJ1-1
v_gene: TRBV6-5
CDR3aa: CASSNRASKTEAFF

j_gene: TRBJ2-1
v_gene: TRBV7-9
CDR3aa: CASSSHQGTSGLYNEQFF

j_gene: TRBJ1-3
v_gene: TRBV20-1
CDR3aa: CSANRPGGGNTIYF

j_gene: TRBJ2-7
v_gene: TRBV2
CDR3aa: CASSRTVPEQYF

j_gene: TRBJ1-6
v_gene: TRBV27
CDR3aa: CASSPRGGGSPLHF

j_gene: TRBJ1-2
v_gene: TRBV15
CDR3aa: CATSYVLGKDGYTF

j_gene: TRBJ2-5
v_gene: TRBV9
CDR3aa: CASGVEGSGTQYF

j_gene: TRBJ2-5
v_gene: TRBV9
CDR3aa: CASSVAPTGGVGRETQYF

j_gene: TRBJ1-2
v_gene: TRBV10-2
CDR3aa: CASSRVVAGTGPGVGYTF

j_gene: TRBJ2-7
v_gene: TRBV5-1
CDR3aa: CASSIRDGSSYEQYF

j_gene: TRBJ2-1
v_gene: TRBV19
CDR3aa: CASSIRGGGYNEQFF

j_gene: TRBJ1-3
v_gene: TRBV11-2
CDR3aa: CASSLEWTVTGNTIYF

j_gene: TRBJ2-3
v_gene: TRBV5-4
CDR3aa: CATTLAGGDTQCF

j_gene: TRBJ2-1
v_gene: TRBV15
CDR3aa: CATSGGGLSEQFF

j_gene: TRBJ2-3
v_gene: TRBV12-3/TRBV12-4
CDR3aa: CASRRTSGGPTDTQYF

j_gene: TRBJ1-6
v_gene: TRBV10-3
CDR3aa: CAISRDSQGSPLHF

j_gene: TRBJ2-5
v_gene: TRBV5-1
CDR3aa: CASSLDGQVQETQYF

j_gene: TRBJ2-7
v_gene: TRBV20-1
CDR3aa: CSARGASYEQYF

j_gene: TRBJ1-2
v_gene: TRBV19
CDR3aa: CASSEGSGFYGYTF

j_gene: TRBJ1-1
v_gene: TRBV5-5
CDR3aa: CASSLGPGKESTEAFF

j_gene: TRBJ2-1
v_gene: TRBV24-1
CDR3aa: CATSDPGTGGYNEQFF

j_gene: TRBJ1-6
v_gene: TRBV3-1
CDR3aa: CASSPTGWGPPLHF

j_gene: TRBJ1-5
v_gene: TRBV5-6
CDR3aa: CASQLGQTNQPQHF

j_gene: TRBJ2-4
v_gene: TRBV7-2
CDR3aa: CASRPTGTSGGIAKNIQYF

j_gene: TRBJ2-1
v_gene: TRBV4-3
CDR3aa: CASSQDGRASPPYNEQFF

j_gene: TRBJ1-3
v_gene: TRBV7-3
CDR3aa: CASSLTGNTIYF

j_gene: TRBJ2-4
v_gene: TRBV19
CDR3aa: CASSIAGLAKNIQYF

j_gene: TRBJ2-7
v_gene: TRBV2
CDR3aa: CASSDYGTEISSYEQYF

j_gene: TRBJ2-7
v_gene: TRBV15
CDR3aa: CATSRDLLGEQYF

j_gene: TRBJ2-7
v_gene: TRBV10-3
CDR3aa: CAISDRGIFYEQYF

j_gene: TRBJ2-7
v_gene: TRBV9
CDR3aa: CASSSGTDPSEQYF

j_gene: TRBJ2-1
v_gene: TRBV2
CDR3aa: CASMIRDSGAQFF

j_gene: TRBJ1-5
v_gene: TRBV10-2
CDR3aa: CASSVGGGQPQHF

j_gene: TRBJ1-1
v_gene: TRBV5-8
CDR3aa: CASSLAWGAGGTEAFF

j_gene: TRBJ2-4
v_gene: TRBV6-1
CDR3aa: CASSAPVLAKNIQYF

j_gene: TRBJ2-1
v_gene: TRBV2
CDR3aa: CAIPDRGSNEQFF

j_gene: TRBJ2-7
v_gene: TRBV20-1
CDR3aa: CSARPRAPIGGEQYF

j_gene: TRBJ1-1
v_gene: TRBV2
CDR3aa: CASSEGRLNTEAFF

j_gene: TRBJ2-5
v_gene: TRBV11-2
CDR3aa: CASSFPLRGYRKETQYF

j_gene: TRBJ2-5
v_gene: TRBV12-3/TRBV12-4
CDR3aa: CASSGDMVPYF

j_gene: TRBJ2-7
v_gene: TRBV19
CDR3aa: CASSISSGGAYEQYF

j_gene: TRBJ2-1
v_gene: TRBV29-1
CDR3aa: CSVAWGNEQFF

j_gene: TRBJ2-5
v_gene: TRBV19
CDR3aa: CASSSGGHQETQYF

j_gene: TRBJ2-7
v_gene: TRBV7-7
CDR3aa: CASSVDRGGRCSEQYF

j_gene: TRBJ2-7
v_gene: TRBV19
CDR3aa: CASSMGTNYEQYF

j_gene: TRBJ2-1
v_gene: TRBV6-2/TRBV6-3
CDR3aa: CASSYGPTPRGNEQFF

j_gene: TRBJ1-1
v_gene: TRBV14
CDR3aa: CASSQGGIAFF

j_gene: TRBJ2-5
v_gene: TRBV7-9
CDR3aa: CASSPLKSGSDETQYF

j_gene: TRBJ2-2
v_gene: TRBV24-1
CDR3aa: CATSDWGRPTNTGELFF

j_gene: TRBJ1-6
v_gene: TRBV2
CDR3aa: CASKLRDSHSPLHF

j_gene: TRBJ2-3
v_gene: TRBV28
CDR3aa: CATIAGGVVDTQYF

j_gene: TRBJ2-7
v_gene: TRBV12-3/TRBV12-4
CDR3aa: CASSLRSEYEQYF